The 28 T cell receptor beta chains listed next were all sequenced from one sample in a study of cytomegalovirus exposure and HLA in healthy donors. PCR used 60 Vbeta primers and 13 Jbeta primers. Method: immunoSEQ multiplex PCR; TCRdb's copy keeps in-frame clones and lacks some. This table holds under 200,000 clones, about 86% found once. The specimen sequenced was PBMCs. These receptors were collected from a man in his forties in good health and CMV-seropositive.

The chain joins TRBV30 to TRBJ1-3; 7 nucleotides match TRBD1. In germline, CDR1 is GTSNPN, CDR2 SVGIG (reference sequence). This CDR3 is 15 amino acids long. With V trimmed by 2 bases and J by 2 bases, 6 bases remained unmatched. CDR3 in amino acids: CAWSPRDRPGNTIYF. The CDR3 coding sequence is TGTGCCTGGAGTCCCCGGGACAGACCTGGAAACACCATATATTTT.

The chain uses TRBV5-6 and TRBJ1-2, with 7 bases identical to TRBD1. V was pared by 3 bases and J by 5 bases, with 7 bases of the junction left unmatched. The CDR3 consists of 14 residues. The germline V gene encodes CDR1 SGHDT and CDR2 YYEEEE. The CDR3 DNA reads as TGTGCCAGCAGCTCACAGGGGTTTGGGTATGGCTACACCTTC. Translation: CASSSQGFGYGYTF.

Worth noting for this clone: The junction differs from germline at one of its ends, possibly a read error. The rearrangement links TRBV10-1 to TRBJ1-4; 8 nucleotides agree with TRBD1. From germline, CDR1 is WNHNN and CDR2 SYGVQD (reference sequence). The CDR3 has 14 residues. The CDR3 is CASPGQGLNGKLFF. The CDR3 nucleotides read TGCGCCAGCCCCGGACAGGGCCTTAATGGAAAACTGTTTTTT.

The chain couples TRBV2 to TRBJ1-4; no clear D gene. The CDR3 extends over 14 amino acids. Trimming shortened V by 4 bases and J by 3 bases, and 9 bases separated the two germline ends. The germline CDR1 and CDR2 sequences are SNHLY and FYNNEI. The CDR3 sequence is CASSAQSSNEKLFF. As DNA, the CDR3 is TGTGCCAGCAGTGCACAGAGTTCTAATGAAAAACTGTTTTTT. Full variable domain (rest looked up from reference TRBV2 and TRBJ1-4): EPEVTQTPSHQVTQMGQEVILRCVPISNHLYFYWYRQILGQKVEFLVSFYNNEISEKSEIFDDQFSVERPDGSNFTLKIRSTKLEDSAMYFCASSAQSSNEKLFFGSGTQLSVL.

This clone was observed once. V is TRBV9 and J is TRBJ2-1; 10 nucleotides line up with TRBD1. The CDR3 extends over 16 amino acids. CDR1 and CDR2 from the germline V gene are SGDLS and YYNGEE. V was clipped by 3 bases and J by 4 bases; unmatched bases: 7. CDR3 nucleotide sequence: TGTGCCAGCAGCGCGTCAGACAGGGGGCCTTACAATGAGCAGTTCTTC. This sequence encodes CASSASDRGPYNEQFF.

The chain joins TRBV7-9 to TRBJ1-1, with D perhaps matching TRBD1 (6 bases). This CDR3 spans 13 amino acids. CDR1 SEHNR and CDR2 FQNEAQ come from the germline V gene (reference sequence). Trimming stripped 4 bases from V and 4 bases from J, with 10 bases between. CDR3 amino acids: CASSSQQGTEAFF. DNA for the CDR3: TGTGCCAGCAGCTCACAACAGGGCACTGAAGCTTTCTTT. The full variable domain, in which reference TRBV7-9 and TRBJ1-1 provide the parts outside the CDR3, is DTGVSQNPRHKITKRGQNVTFRCDPISEHNRLYWYRQTLGQGPEFLTYFQNEAQLEKSRLLSDRFSAERPKGSFSTLEIQRTEQGDSAMYLCASSSQQGTEAFFGQGTRLTVV.

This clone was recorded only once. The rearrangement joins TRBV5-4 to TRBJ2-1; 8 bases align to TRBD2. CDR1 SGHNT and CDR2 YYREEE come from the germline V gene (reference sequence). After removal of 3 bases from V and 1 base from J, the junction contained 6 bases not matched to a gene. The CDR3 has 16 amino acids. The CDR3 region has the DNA TGTGCCAGCAGCTCGCCGGGACTAGTTTCCTACAATGAGCAGTTCTTC. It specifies CASSSPGLVSYNEQFF.

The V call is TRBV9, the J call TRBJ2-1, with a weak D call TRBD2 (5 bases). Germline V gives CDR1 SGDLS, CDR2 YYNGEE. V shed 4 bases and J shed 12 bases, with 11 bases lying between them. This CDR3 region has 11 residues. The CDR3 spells CASSRGRGQFF. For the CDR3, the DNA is TGTGCCAGCAGCCGTGGCCGGGGGCAGTTCTTC. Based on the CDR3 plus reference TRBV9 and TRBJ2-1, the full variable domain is DSGVTQTPKHLITATGQRVTLRCSPRSGDLSVYWYQQSLDQGLQFLIQYYNGEERAKGNILERFSAQQFPDLHSELNLSSLELGDSALYFCASSRGRGQFFGPGTRLTVL.

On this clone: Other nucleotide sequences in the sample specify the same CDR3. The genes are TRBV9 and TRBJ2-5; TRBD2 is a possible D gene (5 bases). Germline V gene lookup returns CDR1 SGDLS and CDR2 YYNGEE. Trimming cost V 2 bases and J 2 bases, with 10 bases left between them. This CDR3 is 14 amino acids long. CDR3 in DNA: TGTGCCAGCAGCGTCTCCAGCGGTCAAGAGACCCAGTACTTC. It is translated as CASSVSSGQETQYF.

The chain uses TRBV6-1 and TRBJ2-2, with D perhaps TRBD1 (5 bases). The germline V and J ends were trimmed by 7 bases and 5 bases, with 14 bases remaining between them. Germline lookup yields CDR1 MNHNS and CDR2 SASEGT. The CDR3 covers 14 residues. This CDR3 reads CASKGRATTGELFF. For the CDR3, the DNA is TGTGCCAGCAAGGGCAGGGCGACTACCGGGGAGCTGTTTTTT.

In nucleotides, the CDR3 is TGTGCCAGCAGCTCCGGGAGGGGTGAAAAACTGTTTTTT. It specifies CASSSGRGEKLFF. The rearrangement uses TRBV13 and TRBJ1-4, with D tentatively TRBD1 (5 bases). The V end lost 4 bases, the J end lost 7 bases, and 10 bases lay between the germline ends. This CDR3 spans 13 amino acids. The germline V gene has CDR1 PRHDT and CDR2 FYEKMQ (reference sequence).

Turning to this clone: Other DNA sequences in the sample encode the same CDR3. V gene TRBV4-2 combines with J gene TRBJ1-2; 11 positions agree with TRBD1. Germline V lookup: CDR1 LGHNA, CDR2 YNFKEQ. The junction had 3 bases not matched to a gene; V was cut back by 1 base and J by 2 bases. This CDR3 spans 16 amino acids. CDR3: CASSQGGQGANYGYTF. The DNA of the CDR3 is TGTGCCAGCAGCCAAGGAGGACAGGGGGCGAACTATGGCTACACCTTC.

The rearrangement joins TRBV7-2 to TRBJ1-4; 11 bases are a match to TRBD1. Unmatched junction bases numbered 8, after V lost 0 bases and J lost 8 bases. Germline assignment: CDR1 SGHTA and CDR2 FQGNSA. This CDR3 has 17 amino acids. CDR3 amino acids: CASSLAHPGTGGEKLFF. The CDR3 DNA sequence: TGTGCCAGCAGCTTAGCCCATCCCGGGACAGGGGGAGAAAAACTGTTTTTT.

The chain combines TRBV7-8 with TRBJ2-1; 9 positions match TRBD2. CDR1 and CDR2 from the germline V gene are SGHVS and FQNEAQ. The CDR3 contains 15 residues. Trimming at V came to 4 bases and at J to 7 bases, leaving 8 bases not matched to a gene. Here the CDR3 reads CASSSARLAVNEQFF. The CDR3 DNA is TGTGCCAGCAGCTCAGCGCGACTAGCGGTAAATGAGCAGTTCTTC.

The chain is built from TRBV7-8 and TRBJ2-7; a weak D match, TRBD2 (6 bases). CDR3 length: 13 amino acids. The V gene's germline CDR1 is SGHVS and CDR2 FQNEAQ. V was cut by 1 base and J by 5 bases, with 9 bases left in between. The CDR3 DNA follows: TGTGCCAGCAGCTTAGGGAGGGTGAACGAGCAGTACTTC. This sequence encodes CASSLGRVNEQYF.

The CDR3 sequence is CASSLETSGSLEFF. CDR3 nucleotides: TGTGCCAGCAGCTTAGAGACTAGCGGGAGTTTAGAGTTCTTC. The chain links TRBV11-1 to TRBJ2-1, with 12 bases lining up with TRBD2. The CDR3 is 14 residues long. The junction had 6 bases not matched to a gene; V was cut back by 1 base and J by 14 bases. CDR1 and CDR2 from the germline V gene are SGHAT and FQDESV (reference sequence). Filled out from reference TRBV11-1 and TRBJ2-1, the complete variable domain reads EAEVAQSPRYKITEKSQAVAFWCDPISGHATLYWYRQILGQGPELLVQFQDESVVDDSQLPKDRFSAERLKGVDSTLKIQPAELGDSAMYLCASSLETSGSLEFFGPGTRLTVL.

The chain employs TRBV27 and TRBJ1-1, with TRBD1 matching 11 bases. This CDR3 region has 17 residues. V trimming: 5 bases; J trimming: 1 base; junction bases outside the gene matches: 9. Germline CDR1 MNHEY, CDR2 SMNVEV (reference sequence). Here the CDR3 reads CASSQSGQGARNTEAFF. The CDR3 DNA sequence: TGTGCCAGCAGTCAATCCGGACAGGGGGCTCGGAACACTGAAGCTTTCTTT.

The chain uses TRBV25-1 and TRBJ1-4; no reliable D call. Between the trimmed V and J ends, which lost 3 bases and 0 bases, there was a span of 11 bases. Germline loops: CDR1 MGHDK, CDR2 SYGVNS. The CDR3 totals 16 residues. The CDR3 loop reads CASSDPTRPTNEKLFF. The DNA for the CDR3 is TGTGCCAGCAGTGATCCCACACGTCCAACTAATGAAAAACTGTTTTTT.

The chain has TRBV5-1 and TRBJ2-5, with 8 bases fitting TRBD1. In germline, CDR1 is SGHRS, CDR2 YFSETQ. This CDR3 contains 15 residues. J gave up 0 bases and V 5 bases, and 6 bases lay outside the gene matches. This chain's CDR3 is CASSPHRGDQETQYF. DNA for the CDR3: TGCGCCAGCAGTCCCCACAGGGGGGACCAAGAGACCCAGTACTTC.

Here the CDR3 DNA reads TGTGCCAGCAGTGGACAAGGGGGCCCGAGGGGTGAGCAGTACTTC. It codes for CASSGQGGPRGEQYF. The V and J genes are TRBV27 and TRBJ2-7; 7 bases map to TRBD1. CDR3 length: 15 amino acids. V dropped 5 bases and J dropped 7; count of bases not matched to a gene: 14. CDR1 MNHEY and CDR2 SMNVEV come from the germline V gene (reference sequence).

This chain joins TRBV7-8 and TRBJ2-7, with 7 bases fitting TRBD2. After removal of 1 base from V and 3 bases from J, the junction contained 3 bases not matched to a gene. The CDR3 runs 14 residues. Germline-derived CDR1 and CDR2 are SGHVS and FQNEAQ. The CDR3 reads CASSLEAGSYEQYF. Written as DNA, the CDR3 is TGTGCCAGCAGCTTAGAAGCGGGAAGCTACGAGCAGTACTTC.

The CDR3 region is CASSSGGVEQYF. DNA of the CDR3: TGTGCCAGCAGTTCCGGGGGGGTCGAGCAGTACTTC. V usage is TRBV9 and J usage is TRBJ2-7, with 8 bases aligning to TRBD2. This CDR3 comprises 12 residues. Trimming took 5 bases from V and 6 from J; bases not matched to a gene: 4. Germline values: CDR1 SGDLS, CDR2 YYNGEE.

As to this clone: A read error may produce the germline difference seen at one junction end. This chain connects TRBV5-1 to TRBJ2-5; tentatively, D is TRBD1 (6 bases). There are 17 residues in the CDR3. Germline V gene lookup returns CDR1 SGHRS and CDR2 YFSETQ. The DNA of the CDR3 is TGCGCCAGCAGTTTGGACGGCAGGGGCCGCGAGGGGGAGACCCAGTACTTC. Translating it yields CASSLDGRGREGETQYF.

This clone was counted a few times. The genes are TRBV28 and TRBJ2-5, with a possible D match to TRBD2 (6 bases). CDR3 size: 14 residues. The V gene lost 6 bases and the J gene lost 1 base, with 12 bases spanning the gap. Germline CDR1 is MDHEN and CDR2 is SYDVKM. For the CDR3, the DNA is TGTGCCAGCAGCTCGGGGGATACCCAAGAGACCCAGTACTTC. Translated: CASSSGDTQETQYF. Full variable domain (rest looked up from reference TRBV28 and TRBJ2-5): DVKVTQSSRYLVKRTGEKVFLECVQDMDHENMFWYRQDPGLGLRLIYFSYDVKMKEKGDIPEGYSVSREKKERFSLILESASTNQTSMYLCASSSGDTQETQYFGPGTRLLVL.

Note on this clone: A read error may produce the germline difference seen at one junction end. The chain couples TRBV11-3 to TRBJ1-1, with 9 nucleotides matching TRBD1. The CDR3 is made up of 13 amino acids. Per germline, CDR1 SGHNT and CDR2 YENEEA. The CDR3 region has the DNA TGTGCCGGCAGCTCGGGGACAGGGAATGAAGCTTTCTTT. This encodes CAGSSGTGNEAFF.

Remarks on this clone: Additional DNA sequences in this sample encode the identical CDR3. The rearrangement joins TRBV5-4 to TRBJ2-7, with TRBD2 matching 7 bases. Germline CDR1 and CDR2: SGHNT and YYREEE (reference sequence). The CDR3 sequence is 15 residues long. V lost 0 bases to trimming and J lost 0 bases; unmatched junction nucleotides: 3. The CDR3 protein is CASSLGLAVSYEQYF. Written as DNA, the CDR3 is TGTGCCAGCAGCTTGGGGCTAGCGGTCTCCTACGAGCAGTACTTC.

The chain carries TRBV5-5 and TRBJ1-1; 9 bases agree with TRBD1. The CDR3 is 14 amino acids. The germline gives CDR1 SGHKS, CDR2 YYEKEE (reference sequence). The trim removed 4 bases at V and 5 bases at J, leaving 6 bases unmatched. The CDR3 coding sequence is TGTGCCAGCAGCATCCGGACAGGGGAGACTGAAGCTTTCTTT. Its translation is CASSIRTGETEAFF.

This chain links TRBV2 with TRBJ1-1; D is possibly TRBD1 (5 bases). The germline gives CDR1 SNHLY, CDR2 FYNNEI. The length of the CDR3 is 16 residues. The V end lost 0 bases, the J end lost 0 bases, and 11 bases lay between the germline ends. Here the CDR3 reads CASSEAQEGLNTEAFF. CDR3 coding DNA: TGTGCCAGCAGTGAAGCGCAGGAGGGGTTGAACACTGAAGCTTTCTTT.